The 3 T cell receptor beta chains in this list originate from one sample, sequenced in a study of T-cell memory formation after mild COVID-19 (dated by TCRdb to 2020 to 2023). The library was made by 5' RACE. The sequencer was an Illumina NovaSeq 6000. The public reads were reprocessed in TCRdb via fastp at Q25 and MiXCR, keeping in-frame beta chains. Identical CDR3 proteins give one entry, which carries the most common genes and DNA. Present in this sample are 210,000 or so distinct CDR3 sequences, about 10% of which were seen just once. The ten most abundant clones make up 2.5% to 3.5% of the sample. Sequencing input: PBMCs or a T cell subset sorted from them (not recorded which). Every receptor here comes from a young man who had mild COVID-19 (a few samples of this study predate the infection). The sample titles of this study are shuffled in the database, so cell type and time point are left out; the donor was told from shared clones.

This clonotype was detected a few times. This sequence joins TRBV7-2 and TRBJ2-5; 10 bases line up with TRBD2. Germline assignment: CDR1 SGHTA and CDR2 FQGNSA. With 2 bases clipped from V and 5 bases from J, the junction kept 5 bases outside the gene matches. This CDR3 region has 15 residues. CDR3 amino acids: CASSLSGGAGETQYF. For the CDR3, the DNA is TGTGCCAGCAGCTTAAGCGGGGGGGCCGGGGAGACCCAGTACTTC.

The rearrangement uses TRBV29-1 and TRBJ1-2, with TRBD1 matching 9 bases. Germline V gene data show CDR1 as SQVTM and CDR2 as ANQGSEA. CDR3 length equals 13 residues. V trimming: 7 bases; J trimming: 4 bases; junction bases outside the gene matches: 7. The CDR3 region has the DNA TGCAGCGGCTCACAGGGGGCTCTCTATGGCTACACCTTC. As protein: CSGSQGALYGYTF.

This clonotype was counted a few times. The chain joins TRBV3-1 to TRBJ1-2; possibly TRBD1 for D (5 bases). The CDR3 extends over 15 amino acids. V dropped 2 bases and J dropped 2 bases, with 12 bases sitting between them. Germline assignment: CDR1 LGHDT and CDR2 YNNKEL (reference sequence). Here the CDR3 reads CASSQRSGLNYGYTF. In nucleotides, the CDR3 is TGTGCCAGCAGCCAACGATCAGGGTTGAACTATGGCTACACCTTC.